The T cell receptor beta chain under discussion was sequenced for a study of blood T cells in healthy people across ages. A J-beta primer mix and a sample-barcoded 5' primer were used in a second PCR of about 6 to 12 cycles. TCRdb re-called the 5' RACE reads through MiXCR, storing one row per CDR3 protein. The sample records 1.5 million to 2 million distinct CDR3 sequences, roughly 28% being singletons. This clonotype was seen repeatedly, ten times or more. CDR1 SQVTM and CDR2 ANQGSEA come from the germline V gene. V was shortened by 5 bases and J by 5 bases, with 9 bases between the two germline ends. This CDR3 contains 11 residues.

Source material: blood. This sequence was found in a woman aged 25 to 39 in good health. The V gene is TRBV29-1, the J gene TRBJ2-5; D perhaps matches TRBD2 (6 bases). The CDR3 bases are TGCAGCGTTACTAGCACGGAGACCCAGTACTTC. Its translation: CSVTSTETQYF. The complete variable domain, with remaining parts taken from reference TRBV29-1 and TRBJ2-5, reads SAVISQKPSRDICQRGTSLTIQCQVDSQVTMMFWYRQQPGQSLTLIATANQGSEATYESGFVIDKFPISRPNLTFSTLTVSNMSPEDSSIYLCSVTSTETQYFGPGTRLLVL.